The entry that follows covers one T cell receptor (beta chain) sequence. The sample originates from a study of blood T cell repertoires in COVID-19. For the study at large: There were acute and convalescent COVID-19 samples, and they came from the United States, Italy and Spain. The analysed material was cDNA or gDNA that came from T cells, B-cell-depleted T cells, or PBMCs.

The CDR3 has 14 residues. The ends lost 5 bases at V and 6 bases at J; junction bases unmatched: 8. From germline, CDR1 is SGHNT and CDR2 YENEEA. Some clones are missing from TCRdb's copy, which holds only in-frame ones; the method was immunoSEQ multiplex PCR. The sample lists about 100,000 clones; 85% to 90% were seen once. This chain uses TRBV11-3 with TRBJ2-7, with 9 bases matching TRBD2. The TCR sequence derives from a man aged 50 to 59 with acute or convalescent COVID-19. The sample consisted of peripheral blood. This CDR3 reads CASSLQAGGGEQYF. The CDR3 nucleotides are TGTGCCAGCAGCCTGCAAGCGGGAGGAGGCGAGCAGTACTTC.